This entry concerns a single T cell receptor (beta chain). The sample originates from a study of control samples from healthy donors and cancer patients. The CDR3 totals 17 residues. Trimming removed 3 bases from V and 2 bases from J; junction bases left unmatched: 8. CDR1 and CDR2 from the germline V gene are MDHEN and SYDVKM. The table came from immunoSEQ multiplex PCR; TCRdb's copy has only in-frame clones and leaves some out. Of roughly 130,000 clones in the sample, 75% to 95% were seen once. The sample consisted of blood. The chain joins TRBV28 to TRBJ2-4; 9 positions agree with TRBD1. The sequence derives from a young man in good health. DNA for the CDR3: TGTGCCAGCAGTTTGTGGGGACAGGGAGGAACCAAAAACATTCAGTACTTC. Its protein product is CASSLWGQGGTKNIQYF.